Below are 15 T cell receptor beta chains sequenced from a single sample in a study of T-cell memory formation after mild COVID-19. TCRdb passed the 5' RACE reads through MiXCR, listing each CDR3 protein once. The table records 550,000 to 700,000 distinct CDR3 sequences, 15% to 20% of them present only once. Source material: PBMCs or a T cell subset sorted from them (not recorded which). These receptors came from an adult woman who had mild COVID-19 (a few samples of this study predate the infection). Cell type and time point are not known.

A few counts support this clonotype. CDR3 nucleotide sequence: TGTGCCAGCAGCTTAGATGGTCAGCTCTCCTACGAGCAGTACTTC. Protein: CASSLDGQLSYEQYF. J is TRBJ2-7 and V is TRBV7-9, with unresolved D. Germline assignment: CDR1 SEHNR and CDR2 FQNEAQ (reference sequence). CDR3 length: 15 amino acids. The ends were cut back, 1 base at V and 0 bases at J, with 10 bases in the middle.

This clonotype was seen only a few times. The J gene is TRBJ1-3, the V gene TRBV7-9; D unclear. This CDR3 region has 15 residues. Per the germline V gene, CDR1 is SEHNR and CDR2 is FQNEAQ (reference sequence). V was clipped by 7 bases and J by 0 bases, with 13 bases between them. The CDR3 nucleotides are TGTGCCAGCATCCTCTCCGGTGGCTCTGGAAACACCATATATTTT. Translating it yields CASILSGGSGNTIYF. The variable domain in full, with the rest retrieved from reference TRBV7-9 and TRBJ1-3, is DTGVSQNPRHKITKRGQNVTFRCDPISEHNRLYWYRQTLGQGPEFLTYFQNEAQLEKSRLLSDRFSAERPKGSFSTLEIQRTEQGDSAMYLCASILSGGSGNTIYFGEGSWLTVV.

The chain links TRBV12-3 or TRBV12-4 to TRBJ2-1; TRBD1 agrees at 7 bases. J gave up 7 bases and V 2 bases, and 8 bases lay outside the gene matches. This CDR3 has 15 residues. The CDR3: CASSLLGNRGNEQFF. In nucleotides, the CDR3 is TGTGCCAGCAGTTTATTGGGGAACAGGGGAAATGAGCAGTTCTTC.

This clonotype has just a few counts. The germline gene is not matched at one end of the junction; a read error may be the cause. The genes are TRBV5-4 and TRBJ2-3; 8 nucleotides agree with TRBD1. CDR3 length equals 14 residues. CDR1 and CDR2 (germline): SGHNT, YYREEE (reference sequence). CDR3 DNA sequence: TGTGTCAGCAGCTCGGACAGGGTCCACGATACGCAGTATTTT. This codes for CVSSSDRVHDTQYF.

V gene TRBV7-9 combines with J gene TRBJ2-6; D is unresolved. V gave up 5 bases and J gave up 0 bases, with 8 bases separating them. The CDR3 has 15 residues. CDR1 SEHNR and CDR2 FQNEAQ come from the germline V gene (reference sequence). This chain's CDR3 is CASSATASGANVLTF. Written as DNA, the CDR3 is TGTGCCAGCAGCGCCACAGCCTCTGGGGCCAACGTCCTGACTTTC.

V usage is TRBV12-5 and J usage is TRBJ2-6; D might be TRBD1 or TRBD2, each matching 5 bases. V was cut by 1 base and J by 4 bases, with 14 bases left in between. The germline CDR1 and CDR2 sequences are LGHNT and FRNRAP. This CDR3 contains 17 residues. The CDR3 loop is CASGLDATGAGANVLTF. The CDR3 bases are TGTGCTAGTGGTTTGGACGCAACCGGGGCCGGGGCCAACGTCCTGACTTTC. The whole variable domain, filled in from reference TRBV12-5 and TRBJ2-6, reads DARVTQTPRHKVTEMGQEVTMRCQPILGHNTVFWYRQTMMQGLELLAYFRNRAPLDDSGMPKDRFSAEMPDATLATLKIQPSEPRDSAVYFCASGLDATGAGANVLTFGAGSRLTVL.

This clonotype occurred a few times. The chain has TRBV12-3 or TRBV12-4 and TRBJ2-3, with 8 bases matching TRBD2. This CDR3 comprises 15 residues. The trim removed 4 bases at V and 8 bases at J, leaving 11 bases unmatched. The CDR3 reads CASSWTEAGASTQYF. In DNA form, the CDR3 reads TGTGCCAGCAGTTGGACTGAAGCGGGAGCGAGTACGCAGTATTTT.

The chain is built from TRBV4-2 and TRBJ1-1; no reliable D call. Germline assignment: CDR1 LGHNA and CDR2 YNFKEQ. This CDR3 region has 17 residues. Trimming stripped 1 base from V and 5 bases from J, with 20 bases between. CDR3 coding DNA: TGTGCCAGCAGCCAAGCTCGGCGGGGTTCGGATCGGACTGAAGCTTTCTTT. This encodes CASSQARRGSDRTEAFF.

The chain recombines TRBV12-3 or TRBV12-4 with TRBJ2-5; tentative D call: TRBD1 (6 bases). V lost 4 bases, J lost 4 bases, and 10 bases lay in between. CDR3 length equals 13 residues. The CDR3 spells CASSSGVGETQYF. The CDR3 DNA is TGTGCCAGCAGTTCAGGGGTGGGAGAGACCCAGTACTTC.

This chain uses TRBV9 with TRBJ2-2; D is uncertain. The CDR3 sequence is 14 residues long. V lost 0 bases and J lost 1, with 4 bases in between. Germline V gene data show CDR1 as SGDLS and CDR2 as YYNGEE. CDR3 DNA sequence: TGTGCCAGCAGCGTAGTGCGGAACACCGGGGAGCTGTTTTTT. Translation gives CASSVVRNTGELFF.

DNA of the CDR3: TGTGCCAGCAGCTTAGGTATCGGCAGGGGGCGCGCTGGGGCCAACGTCCTGACTTTC. Protein product: CASSLGIGRGRAGANVLTF. The genes are TRBV7-2 and TRBJ2-6, with 8 bases that match TRBD1. This CDR3 has 19 amino acids. The V and J ends lost 1 base and 2 bases, in that order; junction bases with no gene match: 10. CDR1 and CDR2 (germline): SGHTA, FQGNSA.

Notes on this clonotype: A junction end diverges from the germline sequence, so it may reflect a read error. This chain uses TRBV5-1 with TRBJ1-1; 8 bases match TRBD1. Germline CDR1 reads SGHRS; CDR2 reads YFSETQ. This CDR3 has 15 amino acids. CDR3 sequence (DNA): TGCGCCACCAGCCTGCGGACAGGGTGGAACACTGAAGCTTTCTTT. Residues: CATSLRTGWNTEAFF. Using reference TRBV5-1 and TRBJ1-1 for the parts outside the CDR3, the full variable domain is KAGVTQTPRYLIKTRGQQVTLSCSPISGHRSVSWYQQTPGQGLQFLFEYFSETQRNKGNFPGRFSGRQFSNSRSEMNVSTLELGDSALYLCATSLRTGWNTEAFFGQGTRLTVV.

This clonotype showed up many times. V gene TRBV7-6 combines with J gene TRBJ2-1; 12 nucleotides line up with TRBD2. Trimming cost V 5 bases and J 9 bases; bases outside gene matches: 8. This CDR3 spans 15 amino acids. The germline V gene encodes CDR1 SGHVS and CDR2 FNYEAQ. The CDR3 loop is CASSQLAGGRPEQFF. DNA for the CDR3: TGTGCCAGCAGCCAGCTAGCGGGGGGGCGTCCTGAGCAGTTCTTC.

The table lists this clonotype with a few counts. This chain links TRBV27 with TRBJ2-7, with D possibly TRBD1 on 7 matching bases. V gave up 6 bases and J gave up 3 bases, with 18 bases separating them. Germline assignment: CDR1 MNHEY and CDR2 SMNVEV (reference sequence). The CDR3 length is 15 residues. DNA of the CDR3: TGTGCCAGCAGCCCTGCGGGACAGTTTATCTACGAGCAGTACTTC. Translation: CASSPAGQFIYEQYF.

The J gene is TRBJ2-5, the V gene TRBV12-3 or TRBV12-4; tentatively, D is TRBD1 or TRBD2 (5 bases each). This CDR3 region has 15 residues. Trimming pared 5 bases from V and 5 bases from J, leaving 18 bases between. The CDR3 DNA sequence: TGTGCCAGCAGTGACAACGGGGCCGCTTGGGAGACCCAGTACTTC. It codes for CASSDNGAAWETQYF.